The clone carrying this T cell receptor beta chain was seen once. This sample was included in a study of blood T cell repertoires in COVID-19. Looking at the study overall: COVID-19 samples collected from the United States, Italy and Spain covered acute and convalescent phases.

In the original processing: It was from reference gene primer amplification that nucleated cell counts were estimated. Repertoires were generated with immunoSEQ multiplex PCR, while TCRdb's copy carries only in-frame clones and drops some. V, J and clone size were drawn from that table, and D and trimming were deduced from the DNA. This sample has roughly 220,000 clones, with 90% found just once. Trimming took off 7 bases at V and 2 bases at J, with 13 bases between the two ends. The germline V gene has CDR1 SGHRS and CDR2 YFSETQ. There are 14 residues in the CDR3. This study enrolled people aged 18 to 89 from 20 to 25 US geographic areas.

The sequence came from a man aged 30-40 years who had been exposed to COVID-19. Material for sequencing was PBMCs or T cells enriched from blood (not recorded which). This chain uses TRBV5-1 with TRBJ1-3; tentative D call: TRBD1 (6 bases). The CDR3 here is CASGGGPAGNTIYF. The CDR3 nucleotides read TGCGCCAGCGGCGGGGGGCCCGCTGGAAACACCATATATTTT.